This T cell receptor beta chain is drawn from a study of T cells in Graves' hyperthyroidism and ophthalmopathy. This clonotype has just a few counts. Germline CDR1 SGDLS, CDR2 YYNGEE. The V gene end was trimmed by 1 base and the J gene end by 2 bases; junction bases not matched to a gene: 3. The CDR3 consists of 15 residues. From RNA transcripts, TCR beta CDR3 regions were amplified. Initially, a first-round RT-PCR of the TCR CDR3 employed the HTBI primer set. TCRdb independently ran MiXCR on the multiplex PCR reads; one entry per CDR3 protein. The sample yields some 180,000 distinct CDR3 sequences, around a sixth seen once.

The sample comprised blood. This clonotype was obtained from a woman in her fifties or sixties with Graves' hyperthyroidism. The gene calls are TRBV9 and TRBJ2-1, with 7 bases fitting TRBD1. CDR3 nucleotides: TGTGCCAGCAGCGTAACGGGGACAGCCTACAATGAGCAGTTCTTC. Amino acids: CASSVTGTAYNEQFF.